These T cell receptor beta chains were read from a single sample in a study of vaccination effects on CD4 cells after COVID-19. Method: immunoSEQ multiplex PCR; TCRdb's copy keeps in-frame clones and lacks some. The sample contains about 37,000 clones, approximately 74% of which appear only once. Antigens for these TCRs are unknown. The sample was CD4+ T cells from PBMCs cultured without peptide, taken before COVID-19 vaccination. The receptors stem from a human donor who received a COVID-19 vaccine. The CDR3 runs from the conserved cysteine through the conserved F or W. D genes are given only for firm matches. Clone size, where shown, is once, few, many, or a class for clones that have expanded.

j_call v_call d_call clone_size cdr3_nt cdr3_aa
TRBJ1-1 TRBV12-3/TRBV12-4 TRBD1 . TGTGCCAGCCTCTGGAGGACAGGGACTGAAGCTTTCTTT CASLWRTGTEAFF
TRBJ2-7 TRBV20-1 TRBD1 . TGCAGTGCTAGTGGCACTGGGGGACAGGGCCCCCACGAGCAGTACTTC CSASGTGGQGPHEQYF
TRBJ1-5 TRBV7-2 . . TGTGCCAGCAGCCAAGCAAGGGTTCAGCCCCAGCATTTT CASSQARVQPQHF
TRBJ2-7 TRBV6-1 . . TGTGCCAGCAGTGACCGGGCCCCCTACGAGCAGTACTTC CASSDRAPYEQYF
TRBJ1-2 TRBV30 . . TGTGCCTGGAGCCTTGACGGTCCGGGCTACACCTTC CAWSLDGPGYTF
TRBJ2-2 TRBV10-3 TRBD2 few TGTGCCATCAGTGCCCTAGCGGGGACCACCGGGGAGCTGTTTTTT CAISALAGTTGELFF
TRBJ1-2 TRBV7-2 . . TGTGCCAGCAGCCTAGGCCAGGTCTATGGCTACACCTTC CASSLGQVYGYTF
TRBJ1-2 TRBV6-5 . few TGTGCCAGCACCCAGGGAGGATTCGGGGGCTACACCTTC CASTQGGFGGYTF
TRBJ2-1 TRBV4-1 TRBD2 . TGCGCCAGCAGCCCTCTTAGCGGGAGGGGATCCTACAATGAGCAGTTCTTC CASSPLSGRGSYNEQFF
TRBJ2-2 TRBV5-1 . . TGCGCCAGCAGCTTAACCGGTCCTTTCACCGGGGAGCTGTTTTTT CASSLTGPFTGELFF
TRBJ1-2 TRBV4-1 . . TGCGCCAGCAGCCAAGAGTTCAGCCGCTATGGCTACACCTTC CASSQEFSRYGYTF
TRBJ2-7 TRBV18 TRBD1 . TGTGCCAGCTCAGACAGGGGGATTACCTACGAGCAGTACTTC CASSDRGITYEQYF
TRBJ1-1 TRBV2 . . TGTGCCAGCAGTGAAGCGCTTGGGGGAACGAACACTGAAGCTTTCTTT CASSEALGGTNTEAFF
TRBJ1-4 TRBV7-9 . few TGTGCCAGCAGCTTAGGAGGGGCCCGGAAGGAAAAACTGTTTTTT CASSLGGARKEKLFF
TRBJ2-7 TRBV2 . . TGTGCCAGCAGTGATTCTTCCCCCGCGGGTTGGGAGCAGTACTTC CASSDSSPAGWEQYF
TRBJ2-7 TRBV10-3 . . TGTGCCATCAGTGAGAGGACAGCAAGCTCCTACGAGCAGTACTTC CAISERTASSYEQYF
TRBJ1-4 TRBV12-3/TRBV12-4 . once TGTGCCAGCAGTTTTAGTGAAAAACTGTTTTTT CASSFSEKLFF
TRBJ2-3 TRBV29-1 . few TGCAGCGTTGAACGGACCAGCACGCAGTATTTT CSVERTSTQYF
TRBJ2-2 TRBV4-1 . . TGCGCCAGCAGCCAAGCCAGCCAGGACGCCGGGGAGCTGTTTTTT CASSQASQDAGELFF
TRBJ2-7 TRBV7-9 . . TGTGCCAGCAGCTTAGCGGGTAGCATTGCCTACGAGCAGTACTTC CASSLAGSIAYEQYF
TRBJ1-5 TRBV30 . . TGTGCCTGGAGTGTACAAACAGGGAAGTCCAATCAGCCCCAGCATTTT CAWSVQTGKSNQPQHF
TRBJ2-7 TRBV7-9 TRBD2 few TGTGCCAGCAGTCCCCGGGGGAGGGACGGCCACGAGCAGTACTTC CASSPRGRDGHEQYF
TRBJ2-1 TRBV5-1 TRBD2 . TGCGCCAGCAGCTTGGTTTGGACTAGCGGGTTATACAATGAGCAGTTCTTC CASSLVWTSGLYNEQFF
TRBJ2-3 TRBV27 . . TGTGCCAGCAGTTTATATCTGGGGAGGACAGATACGCAGTATTTT CASSLYLGRTDTQYF
TRBJ2-7 TRBV29-1 . . TGCAGCGTTGGGGAAAGGGGAGTCTACGAGCAGTACTTC CSVGERGVYEQYF
TRBJ1-2 TRBV5-1 . . TGCGCCAGCAGACAAACAGGGTGGGGGGACTATGGCTACACCTTC CASRQTGWGDYGYTF
TRBJ1-6 TRBV6-5 TRBD1 . TGTGCCAGCAGTAGGGACAGGTGGAATTCACCCCTCCACTTT CASSRDRWNSPLHF
TRBJ2-7 TRBV27 . . TGTGCCAGCAGTACCTCAGGGGTAGGGGAGCAGTACTTC CASSTSGVGEQYF
TRBJ1-2 TRBV20-1 . . TGCAGTGCTAGTGTGGGGGCTTGGGGCTACACCTTC CSASVGAWGYTF
TRBJ2-3 TRBV5-6 TRBD2 . TGTGCCAGCAGCGGGGGGAGCGGGAGGGGGTCCACAGATACGCAGTATTTT CASSGGSGRGSTDTQYF